This TCR beta chain emerged from a study of blood T cells in healthy people across ages. Combining a sample-barcoded 5' primer with a J-beta primer mix, a second PCR ran for about 6 to 12 cycles. TCRdb redid the calling of the 5' RACE reads with MiXCR, one entry per CDR3 protein. The sample includes hundreds of thousands of distinct CDR3 sequences, roughly 30% of them seen just once. The CDR3 sequence is 14 residues long. In germline, CDR1 is SGHRS, CDR2 YFSETQ. The ends lost 4 bases at V and 8 bases at J; junction bases unmatched: 9. Study results and caveats: In older individuals, TCR beta diversity per million T cells was lower, falling roughly linearly with age. Unsorted PBMCs prevented conclusive naive versus antigen-experienced comparison.

With regard to this clonotype: Its antigen is unknown.

Investigators took approximately 9.4 milliliters of peripheral blood from every donor. Each sample gave at least 6.5 million isolated PBMCs. The chain uses TRBV5-1 and TRBJ2-1; 7 bases align to TRBD2. The specimen sequenced was blood. The sequence was collected from a woman over 75 in good health. CDR3 in amino acids: CASSQGGHWYEQFF. CDR3 nucleotides: TGCGCCAGCAGCCAGGGAGGGCATTGGTATGAGCAGTTCTTC.